A selection of T cell receptor beta chains follows, all from one sample in a study of T cell repertoires and HLA-DP antigens. Libraries were prepared by immunoSEQ multiplex PCR; TCRdb keeps only in-frame clonotypes and omits some of them. The sample records over 100,000 clones, around 92% being singletons. The antigens these receptors bind are not known. Sample: CD4+ T cells from PBMCs. These receptors were taken from a woman under 30 in good health and CMV-seronegative. CDR3s include the opening cysteine and the closing phenylalanine or tryptophan.

v_gene,j_gene,CDR3aa
TRBV28,TRBJ1-1,CASSLLQGWTEAFF
TRBV7-3,TRBJ2-1,CASSFGGDEQFF
TRBV7-8,TRBJ2-5,CASSLVLGTETQYF
TRBV27,TRBJ1-1,CASSLKVNFEAFF
TRBV4-2,TRBJ2-2,CASSQDRSRGRSFAGELFF
TRBV11-2,TRBJ2-7,CASSAQGALGEQYF
TRBV6-5,TRBJ1-5,CASSPGGVNQPQHF
TRBV28,TRBJ1-1,CASSTGGQGRTEAFF
TRBV29-1,TRBJ2-7,CSVYIAGGRSYEQYF
TRBV10-3,TRBJ1-1,CAIRTSRTGGTEAFF
TRBV28,TRBJ2-2,CASNRANTGELFF
TRBV15,TRBJ2-3,CATSRDQMTSGGATADTQYF
TRBV11-2,TRBJ2-3,CASSHWTSTDTQYF
TRBV6-1,TRBJ1-3,CASSERGRASSGNTIYF
TRBV28,TRBJ1-1,CASSFGIWAEAFF
TRBV27,TRBJ2-7,CASIPLGASSYEQYF
TRBV5-1,TRBJ2-2,CASSPTGTATGGGELFF
TRBV18,TRBJ2-7,CASGQGSGTYEQYF
TRBV5-4,TRBJ2-7,CASSPGTSRPYEQYF
TRBV28,TRBJ2-3,CASSGTNGGNTQYF
TRBV10-3,TRBJ2-1,CAISSPGAVEQFF
TRBV20-1,TRBJ1-1,CSARGNTEAFF
TRBV9,TRBJ2-2,CASSVGRGLVNGELFF
TRBV19,TRBJ2-5,CASSPRTANPQETQYF
TRBV6-6,TRBJ2-2,CASNRYRAGGELFF
TRBV5-1,TRBJ2-3,CASSLGTSTDTQYF
TRBV9,TRBJ2-7,CASSESLDSTGTWSYEQYF
TRBV9,TRBJ2-2,CASSALTGAGELFF
TRBV4-2,TRBJ1-1,CASSLDRGGTEAFF
TRBV4-2,TRBJ2-1,CASSQDLPGARSYNEQFF
TRBV7-3,TRBJ2-3,CASSLTGGRARDTQYF
TRBV6-6,TRBJ2-3,CASSSGENPSTDTQYF
TRBV28,TRBJ1-2,CASSEREGYGYTF
TRBV18,TRBJ2-7,CASSPRDTEQYF
TRBV27,TRBJ1-6,CASTALQGARGNSPLHF
TRBV6-5,TRBJ1-1,CASRRDRDPEAFF
TRBV7-9,TRBJ1-4,CASSPGEFATNEKLFF
TRBV27,TRBJ2-5,CASSRQFLGTQYF
TRBV28,TRBJ1-2,CASNGIQQGARGKGYTF
TRBV4-1,TRBJ2-3,CASSQDYSQRARITDTQYF
TRBV5-3,TRBJ2-2,CARSPPGQLTGELFF
TRBV2,TRBJ2-2,CASMAGSNTGELFF
TRBV19,TRBJ2-1,CASSIVAGDRGYNEQFF
TRBV5-6,TRBJ2-1,CASSWTLDEQFF
TRBV7-9,TRBJ1-1,CASSPWGLNTEAFF
TRBV29-1,TRBJ2-2,CSVSLVWGTGELFF
TRBV7-2,TRBJ1-2,CASSRGNYGYTF
TRBV14,TRBJ1-2,CASSSTGKSGYTF
TRBV4-1,TRBJ2-3,CASSPPRGGRPAGRFSTDTQYF
TRBV11-1,TRBJ2-2,CASSLTTGGRSGELFF
TRBV20-1,TRBJ1-2,CSARATSGYTF
TRBV18,TRBJ1-5,CASSPQDREGPQHF
TRBV7-2,TRBJ2-2,CASSLRMGANTGELFF